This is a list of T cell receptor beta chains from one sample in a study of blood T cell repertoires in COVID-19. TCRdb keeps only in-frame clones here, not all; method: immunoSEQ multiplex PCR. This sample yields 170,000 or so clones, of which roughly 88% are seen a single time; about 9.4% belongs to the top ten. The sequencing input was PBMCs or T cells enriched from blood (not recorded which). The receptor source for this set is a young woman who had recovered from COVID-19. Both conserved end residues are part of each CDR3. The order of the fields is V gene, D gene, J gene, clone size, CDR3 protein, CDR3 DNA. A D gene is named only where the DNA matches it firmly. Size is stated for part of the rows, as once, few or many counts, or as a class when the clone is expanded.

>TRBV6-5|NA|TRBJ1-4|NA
CASSPRPSAHEKLFF
TGTGCCAGCAGTCCCCGACCGTCAGCGCATGAAAAACTGTTTTTT
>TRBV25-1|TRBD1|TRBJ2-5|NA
CASRPTGLETQYF
TGTGCCAGCAGACCGACAGGGTTGGAGACCCAGTACTTC
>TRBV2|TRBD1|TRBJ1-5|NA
CASTKHAIRDRHSNQPQHF
TGTGCCAGCACTAAACACGCGATTCGGGACAGACATAGCAATCAGCCCCAGCATTTT
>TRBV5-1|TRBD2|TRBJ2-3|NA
CASSTRWTSGPTDTQYF
TGCGCCAGCAGCACGAGGTGGACTAGCGGTCCCACAGATACGCAGTATTTT
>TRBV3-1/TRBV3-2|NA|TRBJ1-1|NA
CASSFDTSSEAFF
TGTGCCAGCAGCTTCGACACCTCCTCAGAAGCTTTCTTT
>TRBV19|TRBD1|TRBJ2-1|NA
CASSSNPGTGGVNEQFF
TGTGCCAGTAGTTCTAACCCCGGGACAGGGGGCGTAAATGAGCAGTTCTTC
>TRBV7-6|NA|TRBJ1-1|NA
CASSSLQGALNTEAFF
TGTGCCAGCAGCTCCTTACAGGGAGCCTTGAACACTGAAGCTTTCTTT
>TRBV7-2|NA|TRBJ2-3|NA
CASSFAGGTDTQYF
TGTGCCAGCAGCTTCGCCGGGGGCACAGATACGCAGTATTTT
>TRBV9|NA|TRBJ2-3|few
CASSVGGSGGTDTQYF
TGTGCCAGCAGCGTCGGAGGGTCCGGGGGCACAGATACGCAGTATTTT
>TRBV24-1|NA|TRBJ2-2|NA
CATSDLNLSGTGELFF
TGTGCCACCAGTGATTTAAACCTCTCGGGCACCGGGGAGCTGTTTTTT